This TCR beta chain originates from a study of cytomegalovirus exposure and HLA in healthy donors. Study results and caveats: Later analysis placed DRB1 highest and HLA-C lowest in TCR association rates, which differed by HLA locus. It was only CMV serostatus that was available as immune exposure information. The study dropped some indistinguishable V segments, TRBV6-2 and TRBV6-3 among them.

With regard to this clone: As yet, its antigen is unknown.

The junction had 5 bases not matched to a gene; V was cut back by 5 bases and J by 2 bases. This CDR3 has 15 amino acids. The germline gives CDR1 PRHDT, CDR2 FYEKMQ (reference sequence). Amplification used 60 Vbeta primers and 13 Jbeta primers. Only in-frame clones appear in the TCRdb table, and some are missing; sequencing was by immunoSEQ multiplex PCR. The sample contains about 140,000 clones, 75% to 90% of which appear only once. The source of this sequence is a female donor in good health and CMV-seronegative. The specimen was PBMCs. The rearrangement uses TRBV13 and TRBJ1-3, with 8 bases that match TRBD1. The CDR3: CASSRQGKAGNTIYF. CDR3 bases: TGTGCCAGCAGCAGACAGGGGAAGGCTGGAAACACCATATATTTT.